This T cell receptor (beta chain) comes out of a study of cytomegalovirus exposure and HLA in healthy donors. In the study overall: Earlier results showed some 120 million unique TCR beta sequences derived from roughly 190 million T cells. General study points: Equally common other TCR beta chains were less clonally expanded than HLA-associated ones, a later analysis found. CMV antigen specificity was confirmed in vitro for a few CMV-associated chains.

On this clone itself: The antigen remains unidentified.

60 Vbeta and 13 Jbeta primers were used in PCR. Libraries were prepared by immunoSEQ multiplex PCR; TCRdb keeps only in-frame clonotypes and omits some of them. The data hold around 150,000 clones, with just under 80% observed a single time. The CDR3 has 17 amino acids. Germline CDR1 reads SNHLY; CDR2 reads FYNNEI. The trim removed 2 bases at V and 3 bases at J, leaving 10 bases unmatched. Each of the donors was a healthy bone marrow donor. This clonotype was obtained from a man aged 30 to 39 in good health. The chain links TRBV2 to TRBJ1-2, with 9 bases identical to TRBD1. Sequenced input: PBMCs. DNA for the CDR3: TGTGCCAGCAGTGAAAGGCCTCCGGGACAGGGAGACTATGGCTACACCTTC. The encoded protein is CASSERPPGQGDYGYTF.